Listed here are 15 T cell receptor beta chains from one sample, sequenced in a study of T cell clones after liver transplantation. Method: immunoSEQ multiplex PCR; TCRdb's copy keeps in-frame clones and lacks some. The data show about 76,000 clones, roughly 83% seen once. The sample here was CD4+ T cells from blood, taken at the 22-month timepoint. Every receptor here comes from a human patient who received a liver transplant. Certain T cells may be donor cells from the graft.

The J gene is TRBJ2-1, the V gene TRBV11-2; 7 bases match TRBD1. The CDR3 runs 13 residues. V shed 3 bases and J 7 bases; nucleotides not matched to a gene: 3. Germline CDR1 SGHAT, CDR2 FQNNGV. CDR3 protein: CASSLDRKNEQFF. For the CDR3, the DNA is TGTGCCAGCAGCTTGGACAGGAAGAATGAGCAGTTCTTC.

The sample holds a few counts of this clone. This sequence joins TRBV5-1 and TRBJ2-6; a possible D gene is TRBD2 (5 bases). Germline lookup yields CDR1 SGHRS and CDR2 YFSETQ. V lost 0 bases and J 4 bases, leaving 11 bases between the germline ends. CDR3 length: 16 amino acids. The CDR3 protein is CASSLGPGEGANVLTF. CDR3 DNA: TGCGCCAGCAGCTTGGGCCCCGGGGAGGGGGCCAACGTCCTGACTTTC.

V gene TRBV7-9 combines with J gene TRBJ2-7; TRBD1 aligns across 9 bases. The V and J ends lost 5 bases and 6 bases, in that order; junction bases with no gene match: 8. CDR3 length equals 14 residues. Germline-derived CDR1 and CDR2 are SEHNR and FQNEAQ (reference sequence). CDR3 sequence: CASSLGQGIGEQYF. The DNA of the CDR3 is TGTGCCAGCAGCCTCGGACAGGGGATTGGCGAGCAGTACTTC.

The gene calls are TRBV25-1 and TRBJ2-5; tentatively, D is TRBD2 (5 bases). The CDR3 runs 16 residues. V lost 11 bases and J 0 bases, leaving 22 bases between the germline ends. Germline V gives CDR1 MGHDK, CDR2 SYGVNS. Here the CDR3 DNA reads TGTGCCTCTCGACAATCAAGCGGAATGTACCAAGAGACCCAGTACTTC. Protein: CASRQSSGMYQETQYF. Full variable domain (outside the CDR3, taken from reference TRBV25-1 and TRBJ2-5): EADIYQTPRYLVIGTGKKITLECSQTMGHDKMYWYQQDPGMELHLIHYSYGVNSTEKGDLSSESTVSRIRTEHFPLTLESARPSHTSQYLCASRQSSGMYQETQYFGPGTRLLVL.

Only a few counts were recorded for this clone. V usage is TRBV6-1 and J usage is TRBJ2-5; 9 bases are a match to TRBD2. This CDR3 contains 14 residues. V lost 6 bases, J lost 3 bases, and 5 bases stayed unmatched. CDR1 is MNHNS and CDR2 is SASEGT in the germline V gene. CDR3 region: CASRRAGGEETQYF. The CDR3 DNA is TGTGCCAGCAGAAGAGCGGGGGGCGAAGAGACCCAGTACTTC.

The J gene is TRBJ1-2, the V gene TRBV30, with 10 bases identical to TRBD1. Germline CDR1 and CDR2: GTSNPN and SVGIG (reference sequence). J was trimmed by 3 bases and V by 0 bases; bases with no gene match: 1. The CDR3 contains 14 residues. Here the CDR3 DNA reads TGTGCCTGGAGTGTAGGGACAGGGGACTATGGCTACACCTTC. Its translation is CAWSVGTGDYGYTF.

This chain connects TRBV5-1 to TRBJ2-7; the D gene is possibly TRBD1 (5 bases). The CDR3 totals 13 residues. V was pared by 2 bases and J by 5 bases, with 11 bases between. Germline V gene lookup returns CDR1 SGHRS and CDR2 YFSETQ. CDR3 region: CASSFRQGDEQYF. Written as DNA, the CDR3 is TGCGCCAGCAGCTTCCGGCAGGGCGACGAGCAGTACTTC.

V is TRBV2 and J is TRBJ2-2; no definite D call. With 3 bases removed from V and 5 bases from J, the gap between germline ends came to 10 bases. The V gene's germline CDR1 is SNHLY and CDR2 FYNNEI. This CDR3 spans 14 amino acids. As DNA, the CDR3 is TGTGCCAGCAGTGATGCTGGTGGGACCGGGGAGCTGTTTTTT. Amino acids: CASSDAGGTGELFF.

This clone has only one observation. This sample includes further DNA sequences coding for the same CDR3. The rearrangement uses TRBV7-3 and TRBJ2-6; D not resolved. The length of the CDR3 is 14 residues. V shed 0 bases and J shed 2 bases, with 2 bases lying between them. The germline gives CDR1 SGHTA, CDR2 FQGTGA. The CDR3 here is CASSLTAGANVLTF. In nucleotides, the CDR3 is TGTGCCAGCAGCTTAACGGCTGGGGCCAACGTCCTGACTTTC.

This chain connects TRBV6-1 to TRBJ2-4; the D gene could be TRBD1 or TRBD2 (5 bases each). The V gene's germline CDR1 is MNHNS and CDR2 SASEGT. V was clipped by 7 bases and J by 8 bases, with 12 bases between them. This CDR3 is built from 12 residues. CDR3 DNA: TGTGCCAGCAATTCAATGGGGGACATTCAGTACTTC. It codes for CASNSMGDIQYF.

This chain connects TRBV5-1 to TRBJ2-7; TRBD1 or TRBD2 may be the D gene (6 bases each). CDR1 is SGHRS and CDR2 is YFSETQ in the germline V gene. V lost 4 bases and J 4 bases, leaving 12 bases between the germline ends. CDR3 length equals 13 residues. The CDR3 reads CASSPEGGYEQYF. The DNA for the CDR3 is TGCGCCAGCAGCCCCGAGGGGGGATACGAGCAGTACTTC.

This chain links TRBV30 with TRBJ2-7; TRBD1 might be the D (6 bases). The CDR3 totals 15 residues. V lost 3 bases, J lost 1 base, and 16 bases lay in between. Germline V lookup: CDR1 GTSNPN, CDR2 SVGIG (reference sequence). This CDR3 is CAWSEDRYASYEQYF. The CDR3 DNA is TGTGCCTGGAGCGAAGACAGGTACGCGTCCTACGAGCAGTACTTC.

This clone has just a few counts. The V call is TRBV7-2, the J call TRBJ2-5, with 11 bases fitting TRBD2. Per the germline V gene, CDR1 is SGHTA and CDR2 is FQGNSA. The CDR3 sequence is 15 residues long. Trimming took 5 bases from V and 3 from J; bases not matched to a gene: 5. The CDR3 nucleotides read TGTGCCAGCAGCCCCCAGACTAGCGGGGAAGAGACCCAGTACTTC. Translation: CASSPQTSGEETQYF.

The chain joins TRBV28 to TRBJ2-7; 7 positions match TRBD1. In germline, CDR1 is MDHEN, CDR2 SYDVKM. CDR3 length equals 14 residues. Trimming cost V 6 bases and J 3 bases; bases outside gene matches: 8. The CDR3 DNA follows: TGTGCCAGCAGCCCCGGGACAGTAAGCTACGAGCAGTACTTC. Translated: CASSPGTVSYEQYF.

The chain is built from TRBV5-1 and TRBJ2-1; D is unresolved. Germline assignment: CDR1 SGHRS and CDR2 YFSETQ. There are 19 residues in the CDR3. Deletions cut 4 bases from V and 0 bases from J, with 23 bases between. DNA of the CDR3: TGCGCCAGCAGCGGGATGGGCGCCTCAATGGTGGGCTCCTACAATGAGCAGTTCTTC. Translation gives CASSGMGASMVGSYNEQFF.